The 7 T cell receptor beta chains in this list originate from one sample, sequenced in a study of Graves' ophthalmopathy and Graves' hyperthyroidism. Investigators amplified TCR beta CDR3 regions from RNA transcripts. HTBI-primed RT-PCR formed the first round, and a multiplex PCR formed the second. TCRdb itself ran the multiplex PCR reads through MiXCR, one entry per CDR3 protein. The table has hundreds of thousands of distinct CDR3 sequences, around a fifth seen once. Sequencing was performed on peripheral blood. Receptor source: a woman aged 45-60 years with Graves' ophthalmopathy.

Worth noting for this clonotype: Just one base apart from a much larger clone, this may be a read error. The rearrangement uses TRBV4-1 and TRBJ1-6, with D tentatively TRBD1 (5 bases). V lost 0 bases and J lost 10, with 16 bases in between. The CDR3 runs 16 residues. Looked up from germline, CDR1 is MGHRA and CDR2 is YSYEKL. CDR3 sequence reads: CASSQEYRGGYSPLHF. CDR3 DNA sequence: TGCGCCAGCAGCCAAGAATACCGGGGGGGATACTCACCCCTCCACTTT.

This clonotype was detected ten times or more. The V and J genes are TRBV25-1 and TRBJ1-2; 8 bases are shared with TRBD1. The CDR3 is 16 residues long. V lost 8 bases, J lost 1 base, and 12 bases stayed unmatched. Germline lookup yields CDR1 MGHDK and CDR2 SYGVNS. Here the CDR3 reads CASQVQGVLYNYGYTF. CDR3 bases: TGTGCCAGCCAGGTACAGGGGGTTTTATATAACTATGGCTACACCTTC.

In this sample, this clonotype turned up once. The chain recombines TRBV29-1 with TRBJ2-7, with D perhaps TRBD2 (6 bases). The CDR3 has 14 residues. CDR1 is SQVTM and CDR2 is ANQGSEA in the germline V gene. Trimming cost V 4 bases and J 6 bases, with 19 bases left between them. CDR3 region: CSVALRGKGLEQYF. The CDR3 nucleotides are TGCAGCGTTGCCTTACGGGGGAAGGGTCTCGAGCAGTACTTC.

Ten or more counts support this clonotype. CDR3 DNA: TGTGCCAGCAGCCCCTACTTGATCGCCGGCTACACCTTC. Encoded protein: CASSPYLIAGYTF. V and J are TRBV7-2 and TRBJ1-2; no definite D call. CDR1 SGHTA and CDR2 FQGNSA come from the germline V gene. This CDR3 spans 13 amino acids. V shed 5 bases and J shed 8 bases, with 15 bases lying between them.

This clonotype occurred a few times. The chain combines TRBV27 with TRBJ2-5, with 8 bases matching TRBD2. V lost 4 bases and J lost 5; bases outside the gene matches: 9. Germline assignment: CDR1 MNHEY and CDR2 SMNVEV (reference sequence). CDR3 length: 15 amino acids. The DNA of the CDR3 is TGTGCCAGCAGTTCCGCCCGGGGGGGATTTGAGACCCAGTACTTC. This gives the protein CASSSARGGFETQYF.

This clonotype was observed at least ten times. The rearrangement links TRBV12-3 or TRBV12-4 to TRBJ1-2; maybe TRBD1 (6 bases). This CDR3 comprises 14 residues. Trimming took 0 bases from V and 6 from J, leaving 11 bases between them. The CDR3 DNA reads as TGTGCCAGCAGTTTAGCGTTAAGGACAGATGGCTACACCTTC. Translated: CASSLALRTDGYTF.

A note on this clonotype: This could be a read error, since a much larger clone is one nucleotide away. The genes are TRBV30 and TRBJ2-7, with TRBD2 matching 11 bases. Germline V lookup: CDR1 GTSNPN, CDR2 SVGIG (reference sequence). The length of the CDR3 is 14 residues. In DNA form, the CDR3 reads TGTGCCTGGAGTAGACTAGCGGGATCCTACGGGCAGTACTTC. This sequence encodes CAWSRLAGSYGQYF. Complete variable domain (other parts from reference TRBV30 and TRBJ2-7): SQTIHQWPATLVQPVGSPLSLECTVEGTSNPNLYWYRQAAGRGLQLLFYSVGIGQISSEVPQNLSASRPQDRQFILSSKKLLLSDSGFYLCAWSRLAGSYGQYFGPGTRLTVT.